Listed here are 12 T cell receptor beta chains from one sample, sequenced in a study of human T cells and chemical hapten exposure listed by TCRdb under 2021. Library creation used RACE. The instrument was a NextSeq 500. TCRdb reran the public reads through fastp at Q25 and MiXCR, keeping productive beta chains. Rows with a matching CDR3 protein are joined into one entry that keeps the most common DNA and genes. The sample table holds some 71,000 distinct CDR3 sequences, of which about a tenth were seen once. Roughly 7% of the sample is taken by the ten largest. What the time point label conveys for this sample: patch test 2, 6 weeks after DPC sensitization. What this sample's treatment or condition label stands for: therapeutic diphenylcyclopropenone sensitization with weekly scalp DPC. The specimen comprised whole blood, sampled in connection with sensitization to the hapten diphenylcyclopropenone (DPC). Receptor source: a woman in her fifties or sixties with alopecia areata. Some clones in this sample may be carry-over from other donors' samples.

This clonotype was counted only a few times. This chain joins TRBV3-1 and TRBJ2-1; D ambiguous. This CDR3 region has 12 residues. V was cut by 4 bases and J by 5 bases, with 6 bases left in between. Germline V gene lookup returns CDR1 LGHDT and CDR2 YNNKEL (reference sequence). The CDR3 protein is CASSLLHNEQFF. Written as DNA, the CDR3 is TGTGCCAGCAGCCTCCTACACAATGAGCAGTTCTTC.

This clonotype was counted ten times or more. This chain connects TRBV30 to TRBJ1-3, with a tentative D call TRBD1 (5 bases). The germline V gene encodes CDR1 GTSNPN and CDR2 SVGIG (reference sequence). The V end lost 1 base, the J end lost 0 bases, and 13 bases lay between the germline ends. This CDR3 spans 16 amino acids. The DNA for the CDR3 is TGTGCCTGGAGTGGGGGCAGGGTGGCCTCTGGAAACACCATATATTTT. Its translation: CAWSGGRVASGNTIYF.

This clonotype was found a few times. This rearrangement joins TRBV11-2 to TRBJ2-7, with 7 bases identical to TRBD2. Germline trimming cut 4 bases from V and 4 bases from J; bases unmatched to any gene: 10. This CDR3 region has 15 residues. CDR1 is SGHAT and CDR2 is FQNNGV in the germline V gene. The CDR3 protein is CASSSPKWGGYEQYF. DNA of the CDR3: TGTGCCAGCAGCTCCCCGAAATGGGGGGGATACGAGCAGTACTTC.

The gene calls are TRBV7-8 and TRBJ2-1; TRBD2 aligns across 7 bases. V was clipped by 1 base and J by 4 bases; unmatched bases: 13. Germline CDR1 reads SGHVS; CDR2 reads FQNEAQ. This CDR3 has 18 amino acids. The CDR3 DNA reads TGTGCCAGCAGCTTAGAAGGGACTACATCGGCCCTTTACAATGAGCAGTTCTTC. As protein: CASSLEGTTSALYNEQFF.

This clonotype occurred many times. This chain connects TRBV4-1 to TRBJ2-2; D perhaps matches TRBD2 (6 bases). V dropped 2 bases and J dropped 4 bases, with 11 bases sitting between them. This CDR3 is 15 amino acids long. The germline V gene has CDR1 MGHRA and CDR2 YSYEKL. Written as DNA, the CDR3 is TGCGCCAGCAGCCAATTTAGCGGAGGCACCGGGGAGCTGTTTTTT. This sequence encodes CASSQFSGGTGELFF.

This clonotype was recorded at least ten times. V usage is TRBV19 and J usage is TRBJ2-1; 12 bases are shared with TRBD2. The V and J ends lost 7 bases and 13 bases, in that order; junction bases with no gene match: 17. CDR1 LNHDA and CDR2 SQIVND come from the germline V gene (reference sequence). The CDR3 sequence is 16 residues long. CDR3 in DNA: TGTGCCAGTACCCCCCGCGGCCTAGCGGGAGGGCGTGGTCAGTTCTTC. Translating it yields CASTPRGLAGGRGQFF. The full variable domain, with the rest looked up from reference TRBV19 and TRBJ2-1, is DGGITQSPKYLFRKEGQNVTLSCEQNLNHDAMYWYRQDPGQGLRLIYYSQIVNDFQKGDIAEGYSVSREKKESFPLTVTSAQKNPTAFYLCASTPRGLAGGRGQFFGPGTRLTVL.

This clonotype was counted ten times or more. The chain recombines TRBV27 with TRBJ2-3; D unresolved. Looked up from germline, CDR1 is MNHEY and CDR2 is SMNVEV (reference sequence). The ends were cut back, 4 bases at V and 0 bases at J, with 11 bases in the middle. This CDR3 is 15 amino acids long. CDR3 DNA sequence: TGTGCCAGCAGTTCCAGACGCCCTAGCACAGATACGCAGTATTTT. The encoded protein is CASSSRRPSTDTQYF.

This clonotype came up many times. This chain joins TRBV6-5 and TRBJ2-7; 8 bases match TRBD2. This CDR3 is 15 amino acids long. V dropped 6 bases and J dropped 4; count of bases not matched to a gene: 11. Germline assignment: CDR1 MNHEY and CDR2 SVGAGI. The CDR3 DNA reads TGTGCCAGCAGATCCGCCGGACTAGCAATGTACGAGCAGTACTTC. Encoded protein: CASRSAGLAMYEQYF.

This clonotype was observed many times. The rearrangement links TRBV11-2 to TRBJ2-1, with 9 positions matching TRBD1. The germline V gene has CDR1 SGHAT and CDR2 FQNNGV. J gave up 5 bases and V 4 bases, and 9 bases lay outside the gene matches. The CDR3 extends over 16 amino acids. CDR3 sequence reads: CASSSLTGQGNNEQFF. The CDR3 nucleotides are TGTGCCAGCAGCTCTCTCACGGGACAGGGCAACAATGAGCAGTTCTTC.

This clonotype was observed many times. The rearrangement uses TRBV12-3 or TRBV12-4 and TRBJ1-2, with no clear D. The CDR3 has 16 residues. The V end was cut by 2 bases, the J end by 4 bases, with 17 bases between. The CDR3 protein is CASSLQVATQTYGYTF. CDR3 in DNA: TGTGCCAGCAGTTTACAGGTAGCAACTCAAACCTATGGCTACACCTTC.

Details on this clonotype: A much larger clone differs from this one at a single base, so this may be a read error. The chain employs TRBV5-6 and TRBJ2-1, with 10 bases that match TRBD1. V trimming: 3 bases; J trimming: 4 bases; junction bases outside the gene matches: 13. Germline CDR1 reads SGHDT; CDR2 reads YYEEEE. CDR3 size: 18 residues. The CDR3 nucleotides are TGTGCCAGCAGCTCTCGCCTCCCCAGGACAGGGGGGTACAATGAGCAGTTCTTC. Translating it yields CASSSRLPRTGGYNEQFF.

This clonotype has ten or more counts. This chain joins TRBV20-1 and TRBJ1-5; 7 bases align to TRBD1. CDR3 length equals 14 residues. Germline assignment: CDR1 DFQATT and CDR2 SNEGSKA (reference sequence). V shed 6 bases and J 5 bases; nucleotides not matched to a gene: 10. The CDR3 nucleotides are TGCAGTGCAACGACAGGGTGGGACGATCAGCCCCAGCATTTT. It specifies CSATTGWDDQPQHF.